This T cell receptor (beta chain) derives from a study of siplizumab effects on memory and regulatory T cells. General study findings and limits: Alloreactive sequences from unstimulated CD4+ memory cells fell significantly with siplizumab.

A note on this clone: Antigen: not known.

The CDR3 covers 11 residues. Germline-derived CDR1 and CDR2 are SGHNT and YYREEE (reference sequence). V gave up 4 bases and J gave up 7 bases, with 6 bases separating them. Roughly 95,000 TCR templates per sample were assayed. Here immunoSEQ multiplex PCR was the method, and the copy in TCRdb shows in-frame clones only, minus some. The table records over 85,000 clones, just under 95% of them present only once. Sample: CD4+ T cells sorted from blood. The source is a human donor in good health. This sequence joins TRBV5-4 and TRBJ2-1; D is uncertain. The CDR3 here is CASSNTNEQFF. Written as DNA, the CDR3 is TGTGCCAGCAGCAACACGAATGAGCAGTTCTTC.